This TCR beta chain appears in the sequencing data of a study of graft-versus-host responses after intestinal transplantation. Study-wide context: Tacrolimus plus steroids were given to all recipients for approximately 3 years, preceded by anti-thymocyte globulin induction.

The protocol was immunoSEQ multiplex PCR, while the TCRdb copy is restricted to in-frame clones and leaves out a portion. The data show over 85,000 clones, 90% to 95% seen once. The V gene's germline CDR1 is MGHRA and CDR2 YSYEKL. V lost 3 bases, J lost 2 bases, and 4 bases lay in between. This CDR3 contains 13 residues. Details on this clone: The antigen is not known.

Study outcomes and limitations: Allografts from individuals with graft-donor T cell macrochimerism displayed high graft-versus-host to host-versus-graft clonal ratios. Analysis identified GvH clones in recipient marrow, with some appearing first in ileum or blood.

The TCR sequence derives from a human donor who received an intestinal transplant. This chain connects TRBV4-1 to TRBJ1-4; the D is unclear. The source was unstimulated CD8+ T cells sorted from spleen or lymph node cells, collected before intestinal transplant. The CDR3: CASSQSTNEKLFF. CDR3 sequence (DNA): TGCGCCAGCAGCCAGTCGACTAATGAAAAACTGTTTTTT.